The 19 T cell receptor beta chains below were found in one sample sequenced in a study of spatial heterogeneity in lung cancer. Time point described: blood at routine non-recurrence follow-up after resection. TCRdb called the 5' RACE reads again in MiXCR, with one record for every CDR3 protein. The sample includes roughly 16,000 distinct CDR3 sequences, roughly 6.3% of them seen just once. Sequences were derived from PBMCs, sampled at follow-up. The source of these receptors is a male donor with early-stage non-small cell lung cancer.

Ten or more counts support this clonotype. The rearrangement links TRBV14 to TRBJ2-1, with 9 bases matching TRBD1. V shed 3 bases and J 0 bases; nucleotides not matched to a gene: 6. Germline V gives CDR1 SGHDN, CDR2 FVKESK. The CDR3 length is 17 residues. CDR3 bases: TGTGCCAGCAGCCAGATAGGGACAGGGAGCTCCTACAATGAGCAGTTCTTC. Protein product: CASSQIGTGSSYNEQFF.

This clonotype was observed many times. The chain couples TRBV5-5 to TRBJ1-5; no clear D gene. This CDR3 is built from 14 residues. Germline V gene data show CDR1 as SGHKS and CDR2 as YYEKEE (reference sequence). Between the trimmed V and J ends, which lost 0 bases and 3 bases, there was a span of 7 bases. CDR3 DNA sequence: TGTGCCAGCAGCTTGGCCCAGCACAATCAGCCCCAGCATTTT. It is translated as CASSLAQHNQPQHF.

This clonotype was seen only a few times. The junction shows a germline mismatch at one end, possibly a read error. The chain has TRBV20-1 and TRBJ2-5, with 9 bases matching TRBD1. Germline CDR1 reads DFQATT; CDR2 reads SNEGSKA (reference sequence). This CDR3 is 15 amino acids long. The CDR3 DNA reads TGCAGTGCTAGAGATCATGGACCGGGACAGGGACCTGGGGACTTC. It specifies CSARDHGPGQGPGDF.

This clonotype has a count of ten or more. The chain has TRBV2 and TRBJ2-1; 10 positions match TRBD2. CDR1 SNHLY and CDR2 FYNNEI come from the germline V gene. The length of the CDR3 is 14 residues. J was trimmed by 12 bases and V by 9 bases; bases with no gene match: 14. The DNA for the CDR3 is TGTGCCAGTCTCGATACCTTAGCGGGAGGTGGGCAGTTCTTC. Translation gives CASLDTLAGGGQFF.

This clonotype ranks as medium-sized. V is TRBV4-3 and J is TRBJ1-2, with D perhaps matching TRBD1 (5 bases). The CDR3 length is 14 residues. V was pared by 0 bases and J by 5 bases, with 10 bases between. Germline V lookup: CDR1 LGHNA, CDR2 YSLEER. DNA for the CDR3: TGCGCCAGCAGCCAAGATCGGGGGGTTTATGGCTACACCTTC. Translation gives CASSQDRGVYGYTF.

This clonotype was seen once. A much larger clone lies one base from this, so it may be a read error. The rearrangement uses TRBV7-9 and TRBJ2-7; perhaps TRBD2 as D (5 bases). CDR3 length: 12 residues. Germline lookup yields CDR1 SEHNR and CDR2 FQNEAQ (reference sequence). The CDR3 sequence: CASSRGSYEEYF. The CDR3 DNA sequence: TGTGCCAGCAGCCGAGGGTCCTACGAGGAGTACTTC. Full variable domain (outside the CDR3, taken from reference TRBV7-9 and TRBJ2-7): DTGVSQNPRHKITKRGQNVTFRCDPISEHNRLYWYRQTLGQGPEFLTYFQNEAQLEKSRLLSDRFSAERPKGSFSTLEIQRTEQGDSAMYLCASSRGSYEEYFGPGTRLTVT.

This clonotype showed up many times. The chain carries TRBV2 and TRBJ2-1; D gene ambiguous. Trimming removed 10 bases at V and 2 bases at J, with 6 bases between. Germline assignment: CDR1 SNHLY and CDR2 FYNNEI. This CDR3 has 11 amino acids. CDR3 amino acids: CATGTYNEQFF. The CDR3 DNA reads as TGTGCCACTGGGACCTACAATGAGCAGTTCTTC.

This clonotype was picked up many times. The J gene is TRBJ1-5, the V gene TRBV28; D unclear. CDR3 length: 11 amino acids. The germline V gene encodes CDR1 MDHEN and CDR2 SYDVKM. V was pared by 8 bases and J by 7 bases, with 9 bases between. The CDR3 here is CASSGAQPQHF. For the CDR3, the DNA is TGTGCCAGCTCGGGCGCGCAGCCCCAGCATTTT.

This clonotype is termed medium-sized. This chain connects TRBV5-1 to TRBJ2-1; weak D call: TRBD1 (6 bases). V lost 3 bases to trimming and J lost 3 bases, with 7 bases between them. The CDR3 is made up of 13 amino acids. CDR1 is SGHRS, CDR2 YFSETQ, per germline. CDR3 protein: CASSSDSYNEQFF. CDR3 coding DNA: TGCGCCAGCAGCTCGGACAGCTACAATGAGCAGTTCTTC.

J is TRBJ2-5 and V is TRBV4-3; TRBD2 agrees at 8 bases. CDR3 length equals 14 residues. V shed 5 bases, J shed 4 bases, and the junction held 6 bases outside the gene matches. In germline, CDR1 is LGHNA, CDR2 YSLEER. CDR3 region: CASSYSGGGETQYF. The CDR3, as DNA: TGCGCCAGCAGCTACAGCGGGGGAGGAGAGACCCAGTACTTC.

In its sample, this clonotype ranks as medium-sized. This chain links TRBV12-3 or TRBV12-4 with TRBJ1-3, with TRBD1 matching 7 bases. The CDR3 is 15 amino acids. The V and J ends lost 5 bases and 4 bases, in that order; junction bases with no gene match: 8. The CDR3 region is CASSPIGTAGNTIYF. The CDR3 nucleotides read TGTGCCAGCAGTCCTATCGGGACAGCCGGAAACACCATATATTTT.

This clonotype was counted many times. The rearrangement joins TRBV3-1 to TRBJ2-1; the D gene is possibly TRBD2 (5 bases). There are 12 residues in the CDR3. Germline loops: CDR1 LGHDT, CDR2 YNNKEL (reference sequence). V lost 5 bases and J 7 bases, leaving 9 bases between the germline ends. The CDR3 nucleotides read TGTGCCAGCAGCACGGGGTGGAATGAGCAGTTCTTC. Its protein product is CASSTGWNEQFF.

The table lists this clonotype with many counts. The CDR3, as DNA: TGTGCCAGCTCACTCAGACAGGGCTTGAACACTGAAGCTTTCTTT. It is translated as CASSLRQGLNTEAFF. This chain joins TRBV18 and TRBJ1-1; TRBD1 matches at 7 bases. V was pared by 4 bases and J by 0 bases, with 5 bases of the junction left unmatched. The V gene's germline CDR1 is KGHSH and CDR2 LQKENI. The CDR3 is made up of 15 amino acids.

This clonotype occurred many times. The chain recombines TRBV6-2 or TRBV6-3 with TRBJ1-5, with TRBD1 matching over 8 bases. V was clipped by 6 bases and J by 8 bases; unmatched bases: 0. The germline gives CDR1 MNHEY, CDR2 SVGEGT. The CDR3 has 11 amino acids. CDR3 residues: CASRTGEPQHF. DNA for the CDR3: TGTGCCAGCAGGACAGGGGAGCCCCAGCATTTT.

This clonotype was seen ten or more times. The chain links TRBV27 to TRBJ2-1, with D unresolved. Germline CDR1 is MNHEY and CDR2 is SMNVEV (reference sequence). With 3 bases removed from V and 0 bases from J, the gap between germline ends came to 9 bases. The CDR3 extends over 15 amino acids. As DNA, the CDR3 is TGTGCCAGCAGTTTTACGTTGAGCTCCTACAATGAGCAGTTCTTC. As protein: CASSFTLSSYNEQFF.

This clonotype was recorded many times. This chain joins TRBV20-1 and TRBJ2-7; a weak D match, TRBD2 (6 bases). Deletions cut 5 bases from V and 6 bases from J, with 11 bases between. Germline assignment: CDR1 DFQATT and CDR2 SNEGSKA (reference sequence). The CDR3 length is 11 residues. The CDR3 DNA is TGCAGTGCTCGGACTAACGCCGAGCAGTACTTC. It encodes CSARTNAEQYF.

This clonotype was seen at least ten times. The chain combines TRBV7-9 with TRBJ2-7, with TRBD1 identical over 8 bases. Germline CDR1 and CDR2: SEHNR and FQNEAQ (reference sequence). The CDR3 is 14 residues long. J was trimmed by 2 bases and V by 5 bases; bases with no gene match: 5. CDR3 loop: CASSNRDRPYEQYF. CDR3 sequence (DNA): TGTGCCAGCAGCAACCGGGACAGGCCCTACGAGCAGTACTTC.

This clonotype was detected a few times. CDR3 nucleotide sequence: TGTGCCAGTAGAGGAGGACGGTTGGACAATGAGCAGTTCTTC. Its protein is CASRGGRLDNEQFF. This chain joins TRBV19 and TRBJ2-1, with D maybe TRBD2 (5 bases). Germline CDR1 LNHDA, CDR2 SQIVND (reference sequence). Trimming stripped 6 bases from V and 5 bases from J, with 14 bases between. CDR3 length: 14 residues.

Many counts were recorded for this clonotype. The chain recombines TRBV20-1 with TRBJ2-7; TRBD2 aligns across 8 bases. Germline V lookup: CDR1 DFQATT, CDR2 SNEGSKA (reference sequence). Trimming cost V 4 bases and J 6 bases; bases outside gene matches: 11. The CDR3 runs to 14 residues. The CDR3 reads CSATGRGGLREQYF. The CDR3 DNA sequence: TGCAGTGCTACTGGCCGGGGGGGGCTTCGCGAGCAGTACTTC.